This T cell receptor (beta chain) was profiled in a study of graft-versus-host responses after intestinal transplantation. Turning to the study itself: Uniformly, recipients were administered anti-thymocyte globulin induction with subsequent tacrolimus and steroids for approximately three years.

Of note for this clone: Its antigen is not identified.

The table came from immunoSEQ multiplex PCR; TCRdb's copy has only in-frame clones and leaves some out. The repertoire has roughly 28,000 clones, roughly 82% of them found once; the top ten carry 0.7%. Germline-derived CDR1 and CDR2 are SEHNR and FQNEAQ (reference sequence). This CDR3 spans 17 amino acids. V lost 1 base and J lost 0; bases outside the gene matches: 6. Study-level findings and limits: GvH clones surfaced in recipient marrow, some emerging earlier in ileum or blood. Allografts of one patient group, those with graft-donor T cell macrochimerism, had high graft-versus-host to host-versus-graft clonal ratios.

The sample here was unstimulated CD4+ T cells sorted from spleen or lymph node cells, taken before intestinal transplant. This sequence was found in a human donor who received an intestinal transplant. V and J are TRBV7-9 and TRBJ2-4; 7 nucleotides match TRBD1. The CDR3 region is CASSLGDSLLAKNIQYF. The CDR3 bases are TGTGCCAGCAGCTTAGGGGACAGCCTACTAGCCAAAAACATTCAGTACTTC.